One and the same sample provided the 18 T cell receptor beta chains below, sequenced in a study of shared clonotypes between healthy human individuals. Data came from immunoSEQ multiplex PCR; TCRdb stores just in-frame clones and leaves some out. The sample shows about 2,500,000 clones, more than 80% of them seen only once. The sample taken for sequencing was naive CD4+ T cells sorted from blood. Subset indicated: CD45RA+ positively selected. These receptor sequences come from a man aged 18 to 35 in good health.

The V call is TRBV29-1, the J call TRBJ2-3; TRBD2 matches at 10 bases. Germline V gene lookup returns CDR1 SQVTM and CDR2 ANQGSEA. After removal of 4 bases from V and 6 bases from J, the junction contained 7 bases not matched to a gene. The CDR3 is made up of 14 amino acids. The CDR3 reads CSVAALAGRDTQYF. The DNA of the CDR3 is TGCAGCGTTGCCGCACTAGCGGGGCGGGATACGCAGTATTTT.

The chain is built from TRBV5-1 and TRBJ2-3; D unresolved. The CDR3 extends over 15 amino acids. CDR1 and CDR2 (germline): SGHRS, YFSETQ. V was cut by 4 bases and J by 0 bases, with 12 bases left in between. CDR3 sequence: CASSRDTTSTDTQYF. DNA for the CDR3: TGCGCCAGCAGCCGTGACACTACTAGCACAGATACGCAGTATTTT.

V and J are TRBV2 and TRBJ2-1; D ambiguous. V lost 6 bases to trimming and J lost 0 bases, with 12 bases between them. Germline V gene sequence: CDR1 SNHLY, CDR2 FYNNEI. This CDR3 comprises 15 residues. For the CDR3, the DNA is TGTGCCAGCAGACAAGACCGAAGCTCCTACAATGAGCAGTTCTTC. Residues: CASRQDRSSYNEQFF.

Note on this clone: This CDR3 is also generated by other DNA sequences in the sample. The chain employs TRBV7-2 and TRBJ1-4; D gene ambiguous. The CDR3 contains 13 residues. Germline CDR1 is SGHTA and CDR2 is FQGNSA. Trimming took off 5 bases at V and 8 bases at J, with 12 bases between the two ends. The CDR3 DNA is TGTGCCAGCAGCCTCGGTCGGGCCGAAAAACTGTTTTTT. Translating it yields CASSLGRAEKLFF.

V gene TRBV11-2 combines with J gene TRBJ1-6; D not certain. Trimming took 3 bases from V and 1 from J, leaving 19 bases between them. The CDR3 is 19 amino acids. CDR1 and CDR2 from the germline V gene are SGHAT and FQNNGV. The CDR3 sequence: CASSFGSGRGRSYNSPLHF. The CDR3 DNA follows: TGTGCCAGCAGCTTCGGATCCGGCCGCGGGAGGTCCTATAATTCACCCCTCCACTTT.

The genes are TRBV5-4 and TRBJ2-1; D might be TRBD1 (6 bases). With 0 bases removed from V and 8 bases from J, the gap between germline ends came to 18 bases. The germline V gene encodes CDR1 SGHNT and CDR2 YYREEE (reference sequence). The CDR3 is 16 amino acids. The CDR3 DNA reads TGTGCCAGCAGCTTGGGGGTGGGGCAGGGGATCGATGAGCAGTTCTTC. Its translation is CASSLGVGQGIDEQFF.

CDR3 coding DNA: TGTGCCAGCAGTTTGACAGGGGGCGAGTCACCCCTCCACTTT. Its translation is CASSLTGGESPLHF. The rearrangement uses TRBV28 and TRBJ1-6; 10 bases are a match to TRBD1. Trimming cost V 3 bases and J 10 bases; bases outside gene matches: 3. This CDR3 spans 14 amino acids. Germline V CDR1 and CDR2: MDHEN, SYDVKM.

This rearrangement joins TRBV27 to TRBJ1-4; 9 bases match TRBD1. Germline assignment: CDR1 MNHEY and CDR2 SMNVEV (reference sequence). J lost 7 bases, V lost 6 bases, and 6 bases had no gene match. The CDR3 consists of 14 residues. The CDR3 DNA reads TGTGCCAGCAGACCAACAGGGGGCAGTGAAAAACTGTTTTTT. Protein sequence: CASRPTGGSEKLFF.

This clone was detected only once. The rearrangement links TRBV5-1 to TRBJ2-6; the D is unclear. The CDR3 contains 13 residues. V was clipped by 7 bases and J by 4 bases, with 9 bases between them. Germline V CDR1 and CDR2: SGHRS, YFSETQ. CDR3 DNA: TGCGCCAGCCGAATGGGAGGGGCCAACGTCCTGACTTTC. Translating gives CASRMGGANVLTF. Full variable domain (remainder filled in from reference TRBV5-1 and TRBJ2-6): KAGVTQTPRYLIKTRGQQVTLSCSPISGHRSVSWYQQTPGQGLQFLFEYFSETQRNKGNFPGRFSGRQFSNSRSEMNVSTLELGDSALYLCASRMGGANVLTFGAGSRLTVL.

This clone was picked up a small number of times. The same CDR3 arises from other DNA sequences in this sample as well. V usage is TRBV27 and J usage is TRBJ1-1, with D possibly being TRBD1 (6 bases). CDR1 and CDR2 (germline): MNHEY, SMNVEV (reference sequence). The CDR3 covers 14 residues. The germline V and J ends were trimmed by 4 bases and 0 bases, with 9 bases remaining between them. The DNA for the CDR3 is TGTGCCAGCAGTTCCAGGGGTCTGAACACTGAAGCTTTCTTT. The encoded protein is CASSSRGLNTEAFF.

This clone has just a few counts. This rearrangement joins TRBV18 to TRBJ1-6, with D maybe TRBD1 (6 bases). CDR3 length: 14 amino acids. The germline V and J ends were trimmed by 3 bases and 8 bases, with 11 bases remaining between them. Germline V gene sequence: CDR1 KGHSH, CDR2 LQKENI. CDR3 sequence: CASSPTGNDSPLHF. CDR3 nucleotides: TGTGCCAGCTCACCTACAGGGAATGATTCACCCCTCCACTTT.

This clone was found a few times. This chain connects TRBV2 to TRBJ1-2, with D possibly matching TRBD1 (6 bases). The CDR3 length is 15 residues. CDR1 SNHLY and CDR2 FYNNEI come from the germline V gene. The V end was cut by 6 bases, the J end by 0 bases, with 14 bases between. The DNA of the CDR3 is TGTGCCAGCAGACTATATAGGACAGCTAACTATGGCTACACCTTC. Translation gives CASRLYRTANYGYTF.

The chain is built from TRBV7-2 and TRBJ2-7, with unresolved D. This CDR3 contains 11 residues. The germline gives CDR1 SGHTA, CDR2 FQGNSA. V lost 3 bases and J lost 6, with 6 bases in between. The chain's CDR3 is CASSFQLEQYF. DNA of the CDR3: TGTGCCAGCAGCTTTCAGCTCGAGCAGTACTTC.

V is TRBV6-5 and J is TRBJ1-5, with D tentatively TRBD1 (5 bases). The CDR3 totals 14 residues. V was trimmed by 5 bases and J by 3 bases, leaving 11 bases between them. Germline CDR1 and CDR2: MNHEY and SVGAGI. CDR3 sequence reads: CASSRGPLNQPQHF. Here the CDR3 DNA reads TGTGCCAGCAGTAGGGGACCGCTCAATCAGCCCCAGCATTTT.

The rearrangement links TRBV4-1 to TRBJ2-3; no definite D call. Germline assignment: CDR1 MGHRA and CDR2 YSYEKL. The CDR3 has 15 amino acids. V was trimmed by 2 bases and J by 5 bases, leaving 14 bases between them. This CDR3 reads CASSQNSLQGDTQYF. CDR3 in DNA: TGCGCCAGCAGCCAAAACTCGCTGCAAGGAGATACGCAGTATTTT.

The chain employs TRBV4-1 and TRBJ2-3; a possible D gene is TRBD2 (7 bases). The germline V gene has CDR1 MGHRA and CDR2 YSYEKL. Deletions cut 6 bases from V and 3 bases from J, with 16 bases between. The CDR3 sequence is 15 residues long. The CDR3 loop is CASRLLGGGTDTQYF. CDR3 sequence (DNA): TGCGCCAGCAGACTACTAGGGGGGGGGACAGATACGCAGTATTTT.

The chain links TRBV5-4 to TRBJ1-3; TRBD1 matches at 7 bases. Trimming cost V 5 bases and J 3 bases; bases outside gene matches: 8. CDR1 is SGHNT and CDR2 is YYREEE in the germline V gene (reference sequence). The CDR3 extends over 15 amino acids. CDR3 residues: CASSPDRLNGNTIYF. As DNA, the CDR3 is TGTGCCAGCAGTCCGGACAGGCTGAATGGAAACACCATATATTTT.

The chain couples TRBV6-5 to TRBJ2-7; D not resolved. V gave up 4 bases and J gave up 0 bases, with 10 bases separating them. Germline V lookup: CDR1 MNHEY, CDR2 SVGAGI. The CDR3 runs to 14 residues. The CDR3 nucleotides read TGTGCCAGCAGTTCCCACTATAGCTCCTACGAGCAGTACTTC. It yields the protein CASSSHYSSYEQYF.